The entry that follows covers one T cell receptor beta chain sequence. What it binds is unknown. Trimming cost V 7 bases and J 4 bases, with 10 bases left between them. The CDR3 sequence is 13 residues long. Germline V gene lookup returns CDR1 LNHDA and CDR2 SQIVND (reference sequence). The data are from a study of Ad26.COV2.S vaccination and SARS-CoV-2 variants. Across the whole study: Doses of Ad26.COV2.S were injected into muscle once or twice, 56 days apart.

General study findings and limits: Those who received the vaccine showed greater spike-specific TCR breadth than those given placebo.

Assay used: immunoSEQ multiplex PCR; TCRdb lists only in-frame clones, some missing. The data hold around 300,000 clones, with 88% observed a single time. As for treatment: around 19 received Ad26.COV2.S at low or high dose, single or two shots; a few received placebo; per-sample allocation not given. Sample collection was performed on day 63 after the first vaccine or placebo injection. This rearrangement joins TRBV19 to TRBJ2-2, with D hard to call. The source material was peripheral blood, sampled in a trial of Ad26.COV2.S vaccine versus placebo. The clonotype was recovered from a person between 18 and 65 years old who received the Ad26.COV2.S COVID-19 vaccine or a placebo. This CDR3 is CASTREVTGELFF. In DNA, the CDR3 is TGTGCCAGTACGCGCGAGGTCACCGGGGAGCTGTTTTTT.